This entry concerns a single T cell receptor beta chain. This record belongs to a study of control samples from healthy donors and cancer patients. CDR3 size: 16 residues. Trimming shortened V by 5 bases and J by 9 bases, and 25 bases separated the two germline ends. The germline V gene has CDR1 SGHDT and CDR2 YYEEEE. The method was immunoSEQ multiplex PCR; TCRdb's version includes in-frame clones alone and lacks a portion of them. The sample has about 130,000 clones; more than 80% are singletons. The clonotype originates from a middle-aged man in good health. This chain uses TRBV5-6 with TRBJ2-3; D is possibly TRBD2 (7 bases). Sequenced sample: blood. The CDR3 protein is CASRYTRGGAPRTQYF. The CDR3 DNA is TGTGCCAGCAGGTATACTAGGGGGGGCGCCCCGCGGACGCAGTATTTT.